What follows are 25 T cell receptor beta chains derived from one specimen sequenced in a study of blood T cell repertoires in COVID-19. Sequencing was performed with immunoSEQ multiplex PCR; in TCRdb, only in-frame clones are kept and a portion is missing. The data show 270,000 or so clones, around 84% seen once. The sample taken for sequencing was peripheral blood. These TCRs come from a human donor with COVID-19, enrolled during active disease. The donor label of this sample is uncertain.

The chain combines TRBV29-1 with TRBJ2-1, with TRBD2 matching over 13 bases. Germline assignment: CDR1 SQVTM and CDR2 ANQGSEA. This CDR3 contains 19 residues. Trimming cost V 7 bases and J 0 bases; bases outside gene matches: 15. CDR3 protein: CSAGIHGLAGVSSYNEQFF. The CDR3 DNA is TGCAGCGCCGGGATCCATGGACTAGCGGGAGTTAGCTCCTACAATGAGCAGTTCTTC.

CDR3 coding DNA: TGTGCCACCAGCAGAGATTGGGGGGCTAGCGGTCCCTACAATGAGCAGTTCTTC. Protein sequence: CATSRDWGASGPYNEQFF. The chain links TRBV15 to TRBJ2-1; tentative D call: TRBD2 (7 bases). The V end lost 0 bases, the J end lost 2 bases, and 17 bases lay between the germline ends. The CDR3 consists of 18 residues. Germline V gene sequence: CDR1 LNHNV, CDR2 YYDKDF (reference sequence).

The chain recombines TRBV24-1 with TRBJ1-5; D is perhaps TRBD1 (6 bases). Germline CDR1 reads KGHDR; CDR2 reads SFDVKD. This CDR3 spans 18 amino acids. The V end was cut by 0 bases, the J end by 0 bases, with 14 bases between. CDR3 protein: CATSDLLRGGYSNQPQHF. CDR3 in DNA: TGTGCCACCAGTGATTTGCTCAGGGGAGGGTATAGCAATCAGCCCCAGCATTTT.

The genes are TRBV28 and TRBJ2-7; 8 bases are a match to TRBD1. There are 14 residues in the CDR3. The germline CDR1 and CDR2 sequences are MDHEN and SYDVKM. After removal of 3 bases from V and 5 bases from J, the junction contained 6 bases not matched to a gene. CDR3 in DNA: TGTGCCAGCAGTTTGCAGGGGGCGAGCCACGAGCAGTACTTC. Translating it yields CASSLQGASHEQYF.

The V call is TRBV29-1, the J call TRBJ2-7; 7 bases match TRBD1. The CDR3 has 14 amino acids. CDR1 SQVTM and CDR2 ANQGSEA come from the germline V gene. V was clipped by 1 base and J by 7 bases; unmatched bases: 10. The CDR3 coding sequence is TGCAGCGTTGAAGTCCCCCGAGGGGGCGGGGAGCAGTACTTC. This gives the protein CSVEVPRGGGEQYF.

In this sample, this clone turned up many times. The gene calls are TRBV2 and TRBJ1-5; D may be TRBD1 (6 bases). V was clipped by 8 bases and J by 3 bases, with 14 bases between them. CDR1 SNHLY and CDR2 FYNNEI come from the germline V gene. The CDR3 loop spans 14 amino acids. The CDR3 DNA reads as TGTGCCAGCGTAGGACAGCTCAACAATCAGCCCCAGCATTTT. Translating gives CASVGQLNNQPQHF.

The V call is TRBV4-1, the J call TRBJ2-1; perhaps TRBD2 as D (6 bases). This CDR3 comprises 15 residues. V gave up 3 bases and J gave up 3 bases, with 12 bases separating them. The V gene's germline CDR1 is MGHRA and CDR2 YSYEKL. The CDR3 here is CASSHPTRDYNEQFF. CDR3 DNA: TGCGCCAGCAGCCACCCCACGCGGGACTACAATGAGCAGTTCTTC.

CDR3 protein: CASSFYSPSEAFF. For the CDR3, the DNA is TGTGCCAGCAGCTTTTACTCCCCCTCTGAAGCTTTCTTT. The V and J genes are TRBV7-9 and TRBJ1-1; no clear D. Germline CDR1 SEHNR, CDR2 FQNEAQ (reference sequence). The CDR3 is 13 amino acids. V lost 3 bases and J 6 bases, leaving 11 bases between the germline ends.

The J gene is TRBJ1-1, the V gene TRBV15; D is unclear. Germline CDR1 LNHNV, CDR2 YYDKDF (reference sequence). The V gene lost 1 base and the J gene lost 1 base, with 10 bases spanning the gap. The CDR3 totals 15 residues. The CDR3 spells CATSRVLEGNTEAFF. Here the CDR3 DNA reads TGTGCCACCAGCAGAGTTCTCGAGGGGAACACTGAAGCTTTCTTT.

This chain uses TRBV11-2 with TRBJ1-1; a weak D match, TRBD1 (5 bases). The length of the CDR3 is 12 residues. Between the trimmed V and J ends, which lost 3 bases and 7 bases, there was a span of 9 bases. Germline lookup yields CDR1 SGHAT and CDR2 FQNNGV. As DNA, the CDR3 is TGTGCCAGCAGCTTGGGACTGGGTGAAGCTTTCTTT. This gives the protein CASSLGLGEAFF. Drawing the rest from reference TRBV11-2 and TRBJ1-1, the complete variable domain is EAGVAQSPRYKIIEKRQSVAFWCNPISGHATLYWYQQILGQGPKLLIQFQNNGVVDDSQLPKDRFSAERLKGVDSTLKIQPAKLEDSAVYLCASSLGLGEAFFGQGTRLTVV.

The rearrangement links TRBV6-5 to TRBJ2-7, with 7 bases identical to TRBD1. This CDR3 comprises 15 residues. In germline, CDR1 is MNHEY, CDR2 SVGAGI. Trimming at V came to 3 bases and at J to 3 bases, leaving 8 bases not matched to a gene. The CDR3 here is CASSYQWGQHYEQYF. CDR3 nucleotides: TGTGCCAGCAGTTATCAGTGGGGACAGCACTACGAGCAGTACTTC.

The V gene is TRBV19, the J gene TRBJ1-4, with D perhaps matching TRBD1 (5 bases). Trimming took off 4 bases at V and 0 bases at J, with 15 bases between the two ends. The CDR3 sequence is 17 residues long. Germline assignment: CDR1 LNHDA and CDR2 SQIVND (reference sequence). CDR3 DNA sequence: TGTGCCAGTAGTACCGATGACAGACCTGCAACTAATGAAAAACTGTTTTTT. This sequence encodes CASSTDDRPATNEKLFF.

The V gene is TRBV18, the J gene TRBJ2-5; 10 bases map to TRBD2. V trimming: 3 bases; J trimming: 4 bases; junction bases outside the gene matches: 2. Germline V CDR1 and CDR2: KGHSH, LQKENI. The CDR3 runs 14 residues. In nucleotides, the CDR3 is TGTGCCAGCTCACCCAGCGGGAGGGGAGAGACCCAGTACTTC. The encoded protein is CASSPSGRGETQYF. Together with reference TRBV18 and TRBJ2-5, the CDR3 gives the full variable domain: NAGVMQNPRHLVRRRGQEARLRCSPMKGHSHVYWYRQLPEEGLKFMVYLQKENIIDESGMPKERFSAEFPKEGPSILRIQQVVRGDSAAYFCASSPSGRGETQYFGPGTRLLVL.

This chain links TRBV20-1 with TRBJ1-1; tentatively, D is TRBD1 (6 bases). The ends were cut back, 3 bases at V and 3 bases at J, with 11 bases in the middle. Looked up from germline, CDR1 is DFQATT and CDR2 is SNEGSKA (reference sequence). CDR3 size: 13 residues. The CDR3 nucleotides read TGCAGTGCTAGTCGTAACAGGGACACTGAAGCTTTCTTT. Protein product: CSASRNRDTEAFF.

The genes are TRBV19 and TRBJ2-1; TRBD2 matches 15 bases. Germline loops: CDR1 LNHDA, CDR2 SQIVND (reference sequence). The CDR3 runs 16 residues. The ends lost 8 bases at V and 8 bases at J; junction bases unmatched: 10. The CDR3 here is CASGGGTSGRSDEQFF. The CDR3 DNA sequence: TGTGCCAGTGGCGGGGGGACTAGCGGGAGGTCTGATGAGCAGTTCTTC.

The rearrangement links TRBV7-9 to TRBJ2-7, with D hard to call. The CDR3 extends over 14 amino acids. CDR1 is SEHNR, CDR2 FQNEAQ, per germline (reference sequence). Trimming took off 1 base at V and 1 base at J, with 8 bases between the two ends. CDR3: CASSLGWASYEQYF. The DNA of the CDR3 is TGTGCCAGCAGCTTAGGGTGGGCTTCCTACGAGCAGTACTTC.

The chain recombines TRBV7-9 with TRBJ2-1; 10 positions agree with TRBD2. CDR1 is SEHNR, CDR2 FQNEAQ, per germline (reference sequence). The CDR3 contains 16 residues. The J segment lost 2 bases and the V segment lost 3 bases, leaving 4 bases of the junction unmatched. This CDR3 reads CASSFTTSGPYNEQFF. The CDR3 DNA sequence: TGTGCCAGCAGCTTTACGACTAGCGGGCCCTACAATGAGCAGTTCTTC.

The genes are TRBV5-1 and TRBJ2-5; TRBD2 matches 12 bases. The V gene's germline CDR1 is SGHRS and CDR2 YFSETQ. The CDR3 covers 13 residues. Losses at the gene ends were 8 bases for V and 4 bases for J; bases not matched to a gene: 3. Written as DNA, the CDR3 is TGCGCCAGTCAGGGACTAGCGGGAGAGACCCAGTACTTC. This encodes CASQGLAGETQYF.

With regard to this clone: The junction does not match germline at one end; this may be a read error. V is TRBV19 and J is TRBJ1-4, with 7 bases fitting TRBD1. This CDR3 comprises 12 residues. CDR1 and CDR2 from the germline V gene are LNHDA and SQIVND (reference sequence). CDR3 region: CASSIDPGQKTF. CDR3 coding DNA: TGTGCCAGTAGTATAGACCCGGGACAGAAAACTTTT.

The chain uses TRBV6-5 and TRBJ2-7, with 8 bases matching TRBD2. The V gene's germline CDR1 is MNHEY and CDR2 SVGAGI. Trimming took 4 bases from V and 4 from J; bases not matched to a gene: 9. The CDR3 covers 15 residues. CDR3 nucleotide sequence: TGTGCCAGCAGTTCCCGGGGGGGGCGCGAATACGAGCAGTACTTC. It is translated as CASSSRGGREYEQYF.

CDR3 region: CAISEIGQNTEAFF. CDR3 sequence (DNA): TGTGCCATCAGTGAAATCGGACAGAACACTGAAGCTTTCTTT. The rearrangement joins TRBV10-3 to TRBJ1-1, with D possibly TRBD1 on 5 matching bases. Looked up from germline, CDR1 is ENHRY and CDR2 is SYGVKD. CDR3 length: 14 residues. V lost 3 bases to trimming and J lost 1 base, with 9 bases between them.

The V call is TRBV11-2, the J call TRBJ2-1; D ambiguous. The V gene lost 5 bases and the J gene lost 4 bases, with 12 bases spanning the gap. Per germline, CDR1 SGHAT and CDR2 FQNNGV. There are 14 residues in the CDR3. The CDR3 here is CASSIQTVYNEQFF. The DNA for the CDR3 is TGTGCCAGCAGCATTCAAACGGTGTACAATGAGCAGTTCTTC.

CDR3 sequence: CASSIATGTGSYEQYF. CDR3 DNA sequence: TGTGCCAGTAGTATAGCAACCGGGACAGGGTCCTACGAGCAGTACTTC. The chain has TRBV19 and TRBJ2-7, with TRBD1 identical over 9 bases. The CDR3 consists of 16 residues. CDR1 is LNHDA and CDR2 is SQIVND in the germline V gene (reference sequence). Trimming removed 1 base from V and 1 base from J; junction bases left unmatched: 5.

This rearrangement joins TRBV5-1 to TRBJ2-3, with TRBD1 matching over 8 bases. CDR1 is SGHRS, CDR2 YFSETQ, per germline. Trimming cost V 4 bases and J 5 bases; bases outside gene matches: 9. The CDR3 extends over 15 amino acids. CDR3 DNA: TGCGCCAGCAGCGTCGACAGGGGTAACGGAGATACGCAGTATTTT. This translates into CASSVDRGNGDTQYF.

The CDR3 loop is CASSPQAGGPGETQYF. The CDR3 region has the DNA TGTGCCAGCAGCCCTCAAGCGGGAGGGCCGGGGGAGACCCAGTACTTC. The chain carries TRBV7-2 and TRBJ2-5; 10 positions agree with TRBD2. The CDR3 loop spans 16 amino acids. V lost 5 bases to trimming and J lost 5 bases; unmatched junction nucleotides: 11. Germline V gene data show CDR1 as SGHTA and CDR2 as FQGNSA.